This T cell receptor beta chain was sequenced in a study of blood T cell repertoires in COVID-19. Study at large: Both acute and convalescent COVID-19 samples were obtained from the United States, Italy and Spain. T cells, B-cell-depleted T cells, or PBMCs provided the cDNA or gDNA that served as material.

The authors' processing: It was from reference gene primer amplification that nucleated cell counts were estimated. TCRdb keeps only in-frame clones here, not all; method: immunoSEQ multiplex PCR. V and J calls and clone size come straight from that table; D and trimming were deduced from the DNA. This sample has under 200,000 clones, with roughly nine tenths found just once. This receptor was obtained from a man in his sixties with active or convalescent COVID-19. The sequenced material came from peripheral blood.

The CDR3 spells CASSLWGRGGADTQYF. In DNA form, the CDR3 reads TGTGCCAGCAGTTTATGGGGGAGGGGGGGCGCAGATACGCAGTATTTT. The chain couples TRBV27 to TRBJ2-3, with D maybe TRBD2 (7 bases). V gave up 1 base and J gave up 4 bases, with 15 bases separating them. Germline values: CDR1 MNHEY, CDR2 SMNVEV (reference sequence). The CDR3 contains 16 residues.